The subject of this entry is one T cell receptor (beta chain). The source of the sample is a study of blood T cell repertoires in COVID-19. In the study overall: Acute and convalescent COVID-19 specimens originated in the United States, Italy and Spain.

Germline assignment: CDR1 SGHRS and CDR2 YFSETQ. Trimming took 0 bases from V and 6 from J, leaving 10 bases between them. The CDR3 loop spans 13 amino acids. In the original processing: For nucleated cells, counts were estimated from reference gene primer amplification. The repertoire was sequenced with immunoSEQ multiplex PCR; TCRdb's copy has only in-frame clones and lacks some. V and J calls and clone size are copied from that table; D and trimming were computed from the DNA. The table records 88,000 or so clones, roughly 77% of them present only once. The TCR comes from a human donor in a cohort sampled during active COVID-19. Specimen: peripheral blood. The chain couples TRBV5-1 to TRBJ2-7, with a tentative D call TRBD2 (5 bases). The CDR3 region is CASSLAGLGEQYF. The CDR3 bases are TGCGCCAGCAGCTTGGCGGGATTGGGCGAGCAGTACTTC.